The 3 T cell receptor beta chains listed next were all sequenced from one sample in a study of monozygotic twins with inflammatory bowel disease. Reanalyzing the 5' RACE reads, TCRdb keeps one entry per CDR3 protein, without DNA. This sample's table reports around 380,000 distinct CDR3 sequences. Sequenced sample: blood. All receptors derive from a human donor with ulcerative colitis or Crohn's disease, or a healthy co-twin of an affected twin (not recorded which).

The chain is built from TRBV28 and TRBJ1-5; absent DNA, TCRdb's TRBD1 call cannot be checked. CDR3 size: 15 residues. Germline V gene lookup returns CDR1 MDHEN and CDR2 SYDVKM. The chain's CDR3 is CASSPWGISNQPQHF. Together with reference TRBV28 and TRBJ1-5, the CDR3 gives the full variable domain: DVKVTQSSRYLVKRTGEKVFLECVQDMDHENMFWYRQDPGLGLRLIYFSYDVKMKEKGDIPEGYSVSREKKERFSLILESASTNQTSMYLCASSPWGISNQPQHFGDGTRLSIL.

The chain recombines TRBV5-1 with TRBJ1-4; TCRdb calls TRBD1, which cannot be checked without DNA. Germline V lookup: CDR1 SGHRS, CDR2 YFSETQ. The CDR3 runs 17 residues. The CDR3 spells CASSLSGQVITNEKLFF.

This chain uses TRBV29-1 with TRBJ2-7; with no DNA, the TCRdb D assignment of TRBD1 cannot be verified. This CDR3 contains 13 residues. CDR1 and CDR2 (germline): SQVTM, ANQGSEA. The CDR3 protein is CSVFRQGGYEQYF.